This TCR beta chain was captured in a study of monozygotic twins with inflammatory bowel disease. General observations from the study: Repertoire similarity was not found to differ between concordant and discordant twins, possibly from limited power.

Around 3,600 ng of total RNA went into each TCR library. TCRdb re-called the 5' RACE reads and catalogs CDR3 proteins one per entry, DNA excluded. This table holds approximately 340,000 distinct CDR3 sequences. As to this clonotype: Antigen unknown.

CDR1 is MNHEY and CDR2 is SVGEGT in the germline V gene. There are 15 residues in the CDR3. Sample: blood. The chain couples TRBV6-2 or TRBV6-3 to TRBJ2-7; absent DNA, TCRdb's TRBD2 call cannot be checked. The origin of this receptor is a human donor with ulcerative colitis or Crohn's disease, or a healthy co-twin of an affected twin (not recorded which). CDR3 residues: CASNPPDLHSYEQYF.